This T cell receptor beta chain originates from a study of blood T cell repertoires in COVID-19. Study in general: The analysed material was cDNA or gDNA that came from T cells, B-cell-depleted T cells, or PBMCs.

Produced via immunoSEQ multiplex PCR; TCRdb's table is partial and in-frame only. This table has about 21,000 clones, around four fifths appearing once. Germline values: CDR1 LNHNV, CDR2 YYDKDF (reference sequence). The ends lost 3 bases at V and 6 bases at J; junction bases unmatched: 9. The CDR3 runs 16 residues. This TCR was sampled from a human donor in a cohort sampled during active COVID-19. This rearrangement joins TRBV15 to TRBJ1-5; TRBD1 agrees at 9 bases. Sequencing was performed on peripheral blood. Here the CDR3 reads CATSRGRQGERQPQHF. The DNA of the CDR3 is TGTGCCACCAGCAGGGGGCGACAGGGGGAGCGTCAGCCCCAGCATTTT.